The 22 T cell receptor beta chains given below trace back to one sample, sequenced in a study of blood T cell repertoires in COVID-19. Clones were read by immunoSEQ multiplex PCR, and TCRdb kept only the in-frame ones, dropping some. The table includes more than 110,000 clones, approximately 86% detected once. What was sequenced was peripheral blood. The receptors stem from a human donor in a cohort sampled during active COVID-19.

J is TRBJ2-7 and V is TRBV27; D is unclear. The germline V gene has CDR1 MNHEY and CDR2 SMNVEV (reference sequence). The CDR3 loop spans 14 amino acids. The V gene lost 3 bases and the J gene lost 0 bases, with 9 bases spanning the gap. This CDR3 is CASSLMADSYEQYF. DNA for the CDR3: TGTGCCAGCAGTTTGATGGCGGACTCCTACGAGCAGTACTTC.

The V gene is TRBV6-5, the J gene TRBJ2-5, with a weak D call TRBD1 (6 bases). V was shortened by 2 bases and J by 5 bases, with 9 bases between the two germline ends. CDR1 and CDR2 from the germline V gene are MNHEY and SVGAGI. The CDR3 extends over 13 amino acids. CDR3 in amino acids: CASSYTGMETQYF. CDR3 sequence (DNA): TGTGCCAGCAGTTACACAGGGATGGAGACCCAGTACTTC.

The V and J genes are TRBV5-3 and TRBJ2-5, with 7 bases matching TRBD2. TRBV5-3 is identified as an open reading frame with a role that is uncertain. This CDR3 is built from 19 residues. Trimming removed 0 bases from V and 0 bases from J; junction bases left unmatched: 14. CDR3 sequence reads: CARSLEGSGPDWNQETQYF. The CDR3 DNA reads as TGTGCCAGAAGCTTGGAGGGTAGCGGGCCAGATTGGAACCAAGAGACCCAGTACTTC.

The chain uses TRBV7-9 and TRBJ2-1; D is unclear. The CDR3 totals 16 residues. From germline, CDR1 is SEHNR and CDR2 FQNEAQ (reference sequence). The V end was cut by 5 bases, the J end by 2 bases, with 16 bases between. CDR3 region: CASSLPPEVPYNEQFF. The CDR3 coding sequence is TGTGCCAGCAGCCTACCGCCCGAAGTCCCCTACAATGAGCAGTTCTTC.

The V gene is TRBV9, the J gene TRBJ2-6; D is perhaps TRBD2 (7 bases). V lost 4 bases, J lost 2 bases, and 13 bases lay in between. In germline, CDR1 is SGDLS, CDR2 YYNGEE. This CDR3 region has 16 residues. The DNA of the CDR3 is TGTGCCAGCAGCAACCAAGGGGGGGCTGGGGCCAACGTCCTGACTTTC. It codes for CASSNQGGAGANVLTF. Drawing the rest from reference TRBV9 and TRBJ2-6, the complete variable domain is DSGVTQTPKHLITATGQRVTLRCSPRSGDLSVYWYQQSLDQGLQFLIQYYNGEERAKGNILERFSAQQFPDLHSELNLSSLELGDSALYFCASSNQGGAGANVLTFGAGSRLTVL.

The CDR3 region is CASSRGGEVDTQYF. DNA for the CDR3: TGTGCCAGTAGTAGAGGGGGAGAAGTAGATACGCAGTATTTT. This chain connects TRBV19 to TRBJ2-3; a possible D gene is TRBD1 (6 bases). Germline V lookup: CDR1 LNHDA, CDR2 SQIVND (reference sequence). This CDR3 comprises 14 residues. Trimming took off 4 bases at V and 5 bases at J, with 13 bases between the two ends.

The chain carries TRBV5-1 and TRBJ1-1; no firm D call. Germline V CDR1 and CDR2: SGHRS, YFSETQ. V dropped 3 bases and J dropped 0 bases, with 12 bases sitting between them. This CDR3 is 15 amino acids long. The CDR3 region has the DNA TGCGCCAGCAGCTCGGGAACACTCATGAACACTGAAGCTTTCTTT. It codes for CASSSGTLMNTEAFF. The full variable domain, completed using reference TRBV5-1 and TRBJ1-1, is KAGVTQTPRYLIKTRGQQVTLSCSPISGHRSVSWYQQTPGQGLQFLFEYFSETQRNKGNFPGRFSGRQFSNSRSEMNVSTLELGDSALYLCASSSGTLMNTEAFFGQGTRLTVV.

The V call is TRBV3-1 (or the pseudogene TRBV3-2), the J call TRBJ1-6, with 12 bases fitting TRBD1. Germline loops: CDR1 LGHDT, CDR2 YNNKEL (reference sequence). The J segment lost 9 bases and the V segment lost 4 bases, leaving 4 bases of the junction unmatched. CDR3 length: 15 residues. Here the CDR3 DNA reads TGTGCCAGCAGCCTAGGGACAGGGGGCGGTTCACCCCTCCACTTT. Translating it yields CASSLGTGGGSPLHF.

The rearrangement uses TRBV2 and TRBJ2-2, with TRBD2 matching over 13 bases. Unmatched junction bases numbered 3, after V lost 5 bases and J lost 6 bases. This CDR3 comprises 15 residues. Germline CDR1 SNHLY, CDR2 FYNNEI. The CDR3 region has the DNA TGTGCCAGCAGTAAGACTAGCGGGGGGCCCGGGGAGCTGTTTTTT. It is translated as CASSKTSGGPGELFF. Full variable domain (rest looked up from reference TRBV2 and TRBJ2-2): EPEVTQTPSHQVTQMGQEVILRCVPISNHLYFYWYRQILGQKVEFLVSFYNNEISEKSEIFDDQFSVERPDGSNFTLKIRSTKLEDSAMYFCASSKTSGGPGELFFGEGSRLTVL.

The rearrangement uses TRBV27 and TRBJ2-7; 8 bases align to TRBD2. Germline trimming cut 6 bases from V and 2 bases from J; bases unmatched to any gene: 15. CDR3 length: 17 residues. Per the germline V gene, CDR1 is MNHEY and CDR2 is SMNVEV (reference sequence). The CDR3 nucleotides are TGTGCCAGCAGCCCTTCCCAACTAGCGGCGTATACCTACGAGCAGTACTTC. Its protein product is CASSPSQLAAYTYEQYF.

The V call is TRBV28, the J call TRBJ2-5, with 8 bases matching TRBD2. V was clipped by 7 bases and J by 3 bases; unmatched bases: 16. Per the germline V gene, CDR1 is MDHEN and CDR2 is SYDVKM. The CDR3 is 17 amino acids. The CDR3 DNA reads TGTGCCAGCACCCCCCGAGACAGTGCGGGGGGAAAAGAGACCCAGTACTTC. Translated: CASTPRDSAGGKETQYF.

This clone was counted a few times. V and J are TRBV11-2 and TRBJ2-1; D gene unclear. V lost 1 base and J 0 bases, leaving 7 bases between the germline ends. CDR1 is SGHAT, CDR2 FQNNGV, per germline. The CDR3 sequence is 15 residues long. CDR3 nucleotides: TGTGCCAGCAGCTTAGGGCAGAACTCCTACAATGAGCAGTTCTTC. This encodes CASSLGQNSYNEQFF.

This clone has only a few counts. The chain combines TRBV19 with TRBJ2-2; 10 bases match TRBD2. The germline gives CDR1 LNHDA, CDR2 SQIVND (reference sequence). Trimming took 5 bases from V and 6 from J; bases not matched to a gene: 6. CDR3 length: 15 amino acids. CDR3 nucleotide sequence: TGTGCCAGTAGTGGGCAGCGGGGGGGCGCCGGGGAGCTGTTTTTT. This translates into CASSGQRGGAGELFF.

This chain joins TRBV10-3 and TRBJ2-2, with unresolved D. This CDR3 is 13 amino acids long. V lost 8 bases, J lost 4 bases, and 11 bases lay in between. The V gene's germline CDR1 is ENHRY and CDR2 SYGVKD. CDR3 coding DNA: TGTGCCATCCCCCCCCCAGGCACCGGGGAGCTGTTTTTT. Translated: CAIPPPGTGELFF.

This chain connects TRBV28 to TRBJ1-2; D gene ambiguous. This CDR3 spans 14 amino acids. Germline assignment: CDR1 MDHEN and CDR2 SYDVKM. V lost 3 bases and J lost 4, with 12 bases in between. DNA of the CDR3: TGTGCCAGCAGTTTCACGGAGGCCATCTATGGCTACACCTTC. Protein sequence: CASSFTEAIYGYTF.

The chain employs TRBV7-6 and TRBJ2-7; 7 bases fit TRBD1. CDR1 and CDR2 (germline): SGHVS, FNYEAQ. The CDR3 is 14 residues long. Trimming removed 5 bases from V and 5 bases from J; junction bases left unmatched: 9. CDR3 nucleotides: TGTGCCAGCAGCAGCCGCCAGGGGGTCGACGAGCAGTACTTC. This gives the protein CASSSRQGVDEQYF.

This clone is a singleton in its sample. The chain employs TRBV2 and TRBJ1-5; 8 nucleotides line up with TRBD1. Unmatched junction bases numbered 7, after V lost 5 bases and J lost 1 base. CDR3 length: 16 amino acids. The V gene's germline CDR1 is SNHLY and CDR2 FYNNEI. CDR3 amino acids: CASSRDGQGSNQPQHF. The CDR3 DNA reads TGTGCCAGCAGTAGAGATGGACAGGGAAGCAATCAGCCCCAGCATTTT.

The J gene is TRBJ2-5, the V gene TRBV6-5, with TRBD2 matching 10 bases. This CDR3 has 14 amino acids. The trim removed 8 bases at V and 1 base at J, leaving 4 bases unmatched. The V gene's germline CDR1 is MNHEY and CDR2 SVGAGI. CDR3 region: CASVAGGSQETQYF. DNA for the CDR3: TGTGCCAGCGTAGCGGGGGGTTCCCAAGAGACCCAGTACTTC.

The chain carries TRBV28 and TRBJ2-3; possible D gene TRBD1, 5 bases. Germline values: CDR1 MDHEN, CDR2 SYDVKM. V was pared by 10 bases and J by 6 bases, with 20 bases between. This CDR3 is built from 14 residues. The CDR3 spells CAISAGFLFDTQYF. The DNA of the CDR3 is TGTGCCATCTCGGCAGGGTTCCTGTTCGATACGCAGTATTTT. Together with reference TRBV28 and TRBJ2-3, the CDR3 gives the full variable domain: DVKVTQSSRYLVKRTGEKVFLECVQDMDHENMFWYRQDPGLGLRLIYFSYDVKMKEKGDIPEGYSVSREKKERFSLILESASTNQTSMYLCAISAGFLFDTQYFGPGTRLTVL.

The chain combines TRBV27 with TRBJ2-7; 10 bases match TRBD2. This CDR3 contains 15 residues. The junction had 6 bases not matched to a gene; V was cut back by 1 base and J by 6 bases. CDR1 is MNHEY, CDR2 SMNVEV, per germline (reference sequence). Here the CDR3 reads CASSLWTSGSGEQYF. DNA of the CDR3: TGTGCCAGCAGTTTATGGACTAGCGGCAGTGGCGAGCAGTACTTC.

This rearrangement joins TRBV28 to TRBJ1-4, with TRBD1 identical over 8 bases. V lost 5 bases to trimming and J lost 10 bases; unmatched junction nucleotides: 6. The CDR3 runs 13 residues. Per the germline V gene, CDR1 is MDHEN and CDR2 is SYDVKM. CDR3 region: CASSQDRAGKLFF. CDR3 sequence (DNA): TGTGCCAGCAGTCAGGACAGGGCAGGAAAACTGTTTTTT. The entire variable domain, with the rest obtained from reference TRBV28 and TRBJ1-4, is as follows: DVKVTQSSRYLVKRTGEKVFLECVQDMDHENMFWYRQDPGLGLRLIYFSYDVKMKEKGDIPEGYSVSREKKERFSLILESASTNQTSMYLCASSQDRAGKLFFGSGTQLSVL.

This chain links TRBV3-1 (or the pseudogene TRBV3-2) with TRBJ2-2, with unresolved D. Germline V gene data show CDR1 as LGHDT and CDR2 as YNNKEL (reference sequence). This CDR3 has 13 amino acids. V was cut by 0 bases and J by 5 bases, with 4 bases left in between. The CDR3 nucleotides are TGTGCCAGCAGCCAAGATTTAACCGGGGAGCTGTTTTTT. Translation gives CASSQDLTGELFF.